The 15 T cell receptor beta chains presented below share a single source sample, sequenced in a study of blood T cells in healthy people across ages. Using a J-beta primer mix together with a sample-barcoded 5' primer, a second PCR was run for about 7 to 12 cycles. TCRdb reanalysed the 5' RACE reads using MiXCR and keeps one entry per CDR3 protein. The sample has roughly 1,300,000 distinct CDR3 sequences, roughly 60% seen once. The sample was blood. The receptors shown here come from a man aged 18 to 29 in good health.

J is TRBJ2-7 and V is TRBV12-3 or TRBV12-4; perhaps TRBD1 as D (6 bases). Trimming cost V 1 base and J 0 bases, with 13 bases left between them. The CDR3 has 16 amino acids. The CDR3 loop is CASSLGQGSYSYEQYF. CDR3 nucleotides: TGTGCCAGCAGTTTAGGGCAGGGGTCTTACTCCTACGAGCAGTACTTC.

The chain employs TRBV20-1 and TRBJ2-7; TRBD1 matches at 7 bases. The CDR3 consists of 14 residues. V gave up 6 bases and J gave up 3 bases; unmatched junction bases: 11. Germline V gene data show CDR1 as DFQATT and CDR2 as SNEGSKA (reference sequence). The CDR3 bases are TGCAGTGCAGAACACCGGGACAGTTTCTACGAGCAGTACTTC. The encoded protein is CSAEHRDSFYEQYF.

The CDR3 loop is CSARWGGALNEQFF. The CDR3 DNA reads as TGCAGTGCTAGGTGGGGCGGGGCCCTGAATGAGCAGTTCTTC. The genes are TRBV20-1 and TRBJ2-1, with D possibly being TRBD2 (6 bases). Deletions cut 3 bases from V and 7 bases from J, with 16 bases between. The CDR3 sequence is 14 residues long. Per the germline V gene, CDR1 is DFQATT and CDR2 is SNEGSKA (reference sequence).

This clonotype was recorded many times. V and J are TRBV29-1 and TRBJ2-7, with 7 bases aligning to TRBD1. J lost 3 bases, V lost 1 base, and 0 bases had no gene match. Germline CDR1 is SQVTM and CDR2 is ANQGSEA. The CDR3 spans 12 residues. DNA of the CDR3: TGCAGCGTTGAAGGGGACAGCTACGAGCAGTACTTC. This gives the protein CSVEGDSYEQYF.

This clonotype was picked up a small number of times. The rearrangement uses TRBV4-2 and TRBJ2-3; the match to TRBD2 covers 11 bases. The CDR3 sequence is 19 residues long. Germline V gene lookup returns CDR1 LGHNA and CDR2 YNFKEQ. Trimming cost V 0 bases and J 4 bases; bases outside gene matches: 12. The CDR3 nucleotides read TGTGCCAGCAGCCAAGATAGAGTCGGACTAGCGGGTTGGGCAGATACGCAGTATTTT. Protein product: CASSQDRVGLAGWADTQYF.

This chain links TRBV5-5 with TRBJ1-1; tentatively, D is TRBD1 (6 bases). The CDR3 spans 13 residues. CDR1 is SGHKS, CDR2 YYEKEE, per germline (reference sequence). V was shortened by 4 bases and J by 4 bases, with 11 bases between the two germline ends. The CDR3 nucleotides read TGTGCCAGCAGCAACAAGGGGGGCACTGAAGCTTTCTTT. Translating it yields CASSNKGGTEAFF.

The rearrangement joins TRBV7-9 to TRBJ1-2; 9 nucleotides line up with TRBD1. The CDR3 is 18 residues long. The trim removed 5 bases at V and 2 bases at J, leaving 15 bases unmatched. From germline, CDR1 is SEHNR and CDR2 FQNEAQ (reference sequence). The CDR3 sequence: CASSAPGTGKFKNYGYTF. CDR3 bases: TGTGCCAGCAGCGCCCCCGGGACAGGGAAATTTAAGAACTATGGCTACACCTTC.

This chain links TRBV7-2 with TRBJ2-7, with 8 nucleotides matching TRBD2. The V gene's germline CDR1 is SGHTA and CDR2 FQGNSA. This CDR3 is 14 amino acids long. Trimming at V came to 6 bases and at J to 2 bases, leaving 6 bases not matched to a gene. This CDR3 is CASRSGLAPYEQYF. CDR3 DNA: TGTGCCAGCAGGAGCGGACTAGCCCCCTACGAGCAGTACTTC. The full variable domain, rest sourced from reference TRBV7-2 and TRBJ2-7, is GAGVSQSPSNKVTEKGKDVELRCDPISGHTALYWYRQSLGQGLEFLIYFQGNSAPDKSGLPSDRFSAERTGGSVSTLTIQRTQQEDSAVYLCASRSGLAPYEQYFGPGTRLTVT.

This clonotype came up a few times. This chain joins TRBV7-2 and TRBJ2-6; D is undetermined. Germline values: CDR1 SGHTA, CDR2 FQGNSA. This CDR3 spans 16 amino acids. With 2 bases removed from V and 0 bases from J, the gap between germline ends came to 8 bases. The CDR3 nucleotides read TGTGCCAGCAGCTTAATCGGTGCCTCTGGGGCCAACGTCCTGACTTTC. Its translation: CASSLIGASGANVLTF. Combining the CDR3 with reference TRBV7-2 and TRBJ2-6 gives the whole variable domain GAGVSQSPSNKVTEKGKDVELRCDPISGHTALYWYRQSLGQGLEFLIYFQGNSAPDKSGLPSDRFSAERTGGSVSTLTIQRTQQEDSAVYLCASSLIGASGANVLTFGAGSRLTVL.

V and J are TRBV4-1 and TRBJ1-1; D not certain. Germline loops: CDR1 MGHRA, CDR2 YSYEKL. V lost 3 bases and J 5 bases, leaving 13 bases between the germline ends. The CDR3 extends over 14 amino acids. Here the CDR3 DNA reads TGCGCCAGCAGCCAGCCGTGGGGAGGAACTGAAGCTTTCTTT. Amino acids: CASSQPWGGTEAFF.

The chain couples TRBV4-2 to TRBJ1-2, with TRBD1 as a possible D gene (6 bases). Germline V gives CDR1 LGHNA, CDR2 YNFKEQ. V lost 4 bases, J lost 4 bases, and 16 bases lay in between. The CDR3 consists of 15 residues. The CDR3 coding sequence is TGTGCCAGCAGCCCTACGAGGGGGAAGAGCTATGGCTACACCTTC. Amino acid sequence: CASSPTRGKSYGYTF.

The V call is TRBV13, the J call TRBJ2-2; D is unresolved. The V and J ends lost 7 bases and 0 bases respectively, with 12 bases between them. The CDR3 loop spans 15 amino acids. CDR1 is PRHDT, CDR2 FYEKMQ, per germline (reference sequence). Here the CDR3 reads CASNEADTNTGELFF. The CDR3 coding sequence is TGTGCCAGCAATGAGGCGGATACGAACACCGGGGAGCTGTTTTTT.

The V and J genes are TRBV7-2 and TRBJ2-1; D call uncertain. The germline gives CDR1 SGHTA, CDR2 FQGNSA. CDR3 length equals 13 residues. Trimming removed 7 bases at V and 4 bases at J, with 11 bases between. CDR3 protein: CASTKSVYNEQFF. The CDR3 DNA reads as TGTGCCAGCACCAAGTCTGTATACAATGAGCAGTTCTTC.

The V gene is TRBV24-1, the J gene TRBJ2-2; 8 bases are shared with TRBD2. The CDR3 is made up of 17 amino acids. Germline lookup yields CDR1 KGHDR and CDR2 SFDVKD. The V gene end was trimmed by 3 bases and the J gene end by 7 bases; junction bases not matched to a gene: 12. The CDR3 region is CATSDPSSGDYLGELFF. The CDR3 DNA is TGTGCCACCAGTGATCCCAGTAGCGGGGATTACCTCGGGGAGCTGTTTTTT.

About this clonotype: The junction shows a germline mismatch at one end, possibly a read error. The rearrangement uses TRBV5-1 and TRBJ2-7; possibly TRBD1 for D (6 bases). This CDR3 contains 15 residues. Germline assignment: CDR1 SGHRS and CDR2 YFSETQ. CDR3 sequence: CASSFSGTHSYEQYF. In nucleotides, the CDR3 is TGCGCCAGCAGCTTCTCCGGGACACATTCCTACGAACAGTACTTC.